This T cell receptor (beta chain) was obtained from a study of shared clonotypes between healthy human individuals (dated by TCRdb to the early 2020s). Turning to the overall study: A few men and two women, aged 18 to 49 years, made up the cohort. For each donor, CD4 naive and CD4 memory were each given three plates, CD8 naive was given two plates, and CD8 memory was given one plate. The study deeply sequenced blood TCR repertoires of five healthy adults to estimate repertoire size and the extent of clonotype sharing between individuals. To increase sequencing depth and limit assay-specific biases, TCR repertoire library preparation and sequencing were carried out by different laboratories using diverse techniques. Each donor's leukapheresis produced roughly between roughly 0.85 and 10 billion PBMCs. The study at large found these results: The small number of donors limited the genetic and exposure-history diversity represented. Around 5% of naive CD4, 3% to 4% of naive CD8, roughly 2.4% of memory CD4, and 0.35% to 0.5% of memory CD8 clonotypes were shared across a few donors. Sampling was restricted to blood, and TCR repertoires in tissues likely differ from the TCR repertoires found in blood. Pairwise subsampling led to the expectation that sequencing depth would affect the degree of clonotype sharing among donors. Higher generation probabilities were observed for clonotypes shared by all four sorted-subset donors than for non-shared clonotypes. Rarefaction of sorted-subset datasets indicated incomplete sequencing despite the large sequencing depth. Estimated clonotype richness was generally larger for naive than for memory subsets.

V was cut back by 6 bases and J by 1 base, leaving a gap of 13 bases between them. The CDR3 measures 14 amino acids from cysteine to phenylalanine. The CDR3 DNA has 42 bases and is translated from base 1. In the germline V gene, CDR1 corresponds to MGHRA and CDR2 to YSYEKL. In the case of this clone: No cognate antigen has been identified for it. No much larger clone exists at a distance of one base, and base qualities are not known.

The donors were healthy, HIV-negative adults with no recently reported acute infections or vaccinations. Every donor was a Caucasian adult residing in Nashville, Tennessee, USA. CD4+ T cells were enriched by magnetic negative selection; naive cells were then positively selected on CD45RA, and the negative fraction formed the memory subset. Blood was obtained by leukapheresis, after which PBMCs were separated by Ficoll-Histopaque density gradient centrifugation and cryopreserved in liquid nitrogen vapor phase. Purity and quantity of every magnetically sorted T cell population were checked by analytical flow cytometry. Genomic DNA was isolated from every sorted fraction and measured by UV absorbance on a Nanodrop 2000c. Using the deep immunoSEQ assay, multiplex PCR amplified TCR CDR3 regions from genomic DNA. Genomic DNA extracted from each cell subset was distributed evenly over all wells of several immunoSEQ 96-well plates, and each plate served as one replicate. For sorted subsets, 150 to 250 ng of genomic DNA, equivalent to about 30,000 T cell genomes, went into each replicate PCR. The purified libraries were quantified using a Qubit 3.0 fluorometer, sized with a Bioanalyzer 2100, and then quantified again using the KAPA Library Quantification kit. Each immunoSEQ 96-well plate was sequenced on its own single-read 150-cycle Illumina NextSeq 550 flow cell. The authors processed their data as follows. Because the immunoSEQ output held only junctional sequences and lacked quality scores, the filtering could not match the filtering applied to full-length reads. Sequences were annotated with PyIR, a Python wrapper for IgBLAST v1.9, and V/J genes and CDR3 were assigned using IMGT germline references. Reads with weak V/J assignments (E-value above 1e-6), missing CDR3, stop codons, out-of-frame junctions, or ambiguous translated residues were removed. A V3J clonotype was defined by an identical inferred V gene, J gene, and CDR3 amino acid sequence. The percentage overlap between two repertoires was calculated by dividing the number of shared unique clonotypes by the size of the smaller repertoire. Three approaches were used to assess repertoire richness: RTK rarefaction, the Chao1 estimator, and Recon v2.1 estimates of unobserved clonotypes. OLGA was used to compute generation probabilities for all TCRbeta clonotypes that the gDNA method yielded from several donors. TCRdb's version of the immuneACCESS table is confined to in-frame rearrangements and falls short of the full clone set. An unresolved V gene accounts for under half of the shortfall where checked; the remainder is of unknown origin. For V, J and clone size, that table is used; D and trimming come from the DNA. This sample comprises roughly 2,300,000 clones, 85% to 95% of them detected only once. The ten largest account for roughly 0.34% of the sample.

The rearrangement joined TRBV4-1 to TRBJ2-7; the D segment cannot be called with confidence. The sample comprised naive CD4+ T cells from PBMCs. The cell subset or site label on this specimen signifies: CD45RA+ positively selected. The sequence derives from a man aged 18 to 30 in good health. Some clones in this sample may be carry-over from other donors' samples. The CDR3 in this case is CASRLDLESYEQYF. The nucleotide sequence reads TGCGCCAGCAGACTGGACCTCGAATCCTACGAGCAGTACTTC.